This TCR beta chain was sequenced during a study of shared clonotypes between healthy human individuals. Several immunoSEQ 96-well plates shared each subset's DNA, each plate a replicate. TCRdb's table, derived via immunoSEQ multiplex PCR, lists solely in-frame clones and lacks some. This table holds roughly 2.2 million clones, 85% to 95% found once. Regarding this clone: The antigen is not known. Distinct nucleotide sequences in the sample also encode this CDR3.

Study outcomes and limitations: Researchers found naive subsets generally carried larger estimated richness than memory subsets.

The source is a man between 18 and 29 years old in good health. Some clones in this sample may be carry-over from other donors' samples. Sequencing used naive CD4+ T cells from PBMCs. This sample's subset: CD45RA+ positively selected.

CDR3 coding DNA: TGTGCCAGCAGTCTCCTGGCAGACAATGAGCAGTTCTTC. Translating gives CASSLLADNEQFF. The chain combines TRBV2 with TRBJ2-1; D not certain. With 5 bases removed from V and 5 bases from J, the gap between germline ends came to 10 bases. This CDR3 is built from 13 residues. Germline V gives CDR1 SNHLY, CDR2 FYNNEI.